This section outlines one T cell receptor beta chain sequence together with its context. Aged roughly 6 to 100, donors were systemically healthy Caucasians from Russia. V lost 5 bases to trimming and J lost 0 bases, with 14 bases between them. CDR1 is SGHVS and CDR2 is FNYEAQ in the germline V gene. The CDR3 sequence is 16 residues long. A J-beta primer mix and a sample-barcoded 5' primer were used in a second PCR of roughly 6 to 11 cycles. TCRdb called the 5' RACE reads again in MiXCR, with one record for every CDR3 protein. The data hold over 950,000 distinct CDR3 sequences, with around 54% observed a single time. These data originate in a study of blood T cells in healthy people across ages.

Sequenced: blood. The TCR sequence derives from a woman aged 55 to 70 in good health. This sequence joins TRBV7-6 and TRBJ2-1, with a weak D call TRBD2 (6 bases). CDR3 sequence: CASSVLAVHSYNEQFF. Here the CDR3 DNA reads TGTGCCAGCAGCGTACTAGCAGTACACTCCTACAATGAGCAGTTCTTC.